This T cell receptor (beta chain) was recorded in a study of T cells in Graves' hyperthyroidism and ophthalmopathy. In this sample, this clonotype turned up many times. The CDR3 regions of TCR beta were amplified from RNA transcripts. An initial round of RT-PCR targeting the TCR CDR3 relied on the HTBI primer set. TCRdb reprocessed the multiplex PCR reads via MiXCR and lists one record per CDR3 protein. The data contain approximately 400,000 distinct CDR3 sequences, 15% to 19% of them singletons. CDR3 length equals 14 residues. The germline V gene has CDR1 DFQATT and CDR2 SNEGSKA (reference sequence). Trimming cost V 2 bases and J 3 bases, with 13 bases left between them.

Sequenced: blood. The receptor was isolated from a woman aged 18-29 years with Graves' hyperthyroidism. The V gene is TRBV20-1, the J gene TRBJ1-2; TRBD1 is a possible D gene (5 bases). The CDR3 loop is CSARRVTVYYGYTF. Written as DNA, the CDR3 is TGCAGTGCTAGAAGGGTGACAGTATACTATGGCTACACCTTC.